The T cell receptor (beta chain) under discussion was sequenced for a study of radiotherapy plus CTLA-4 blockade in lung cancer. Overall study results and limits: In blood, tumor-derived TCR clones expanded after radiotherapy plus ipilimumab.

In regard to this clone: Its antigen is undetermined.

The CDR3 extends over 14 amino acids. Trimming cost V 5 bases and J 4 bases; bases outside gene matches: 4. The germline V gene has CDR1 MNHEY and CDR2 SVGAGI. TCRdb's table, derived via immunoSEQ multiplex PCR, lists solely in-frame clones and lacks some. This sample yields 51,000 or so clones, of which more than 70% are seen a single time; 7.8% belongs to the top ten. The sequence derives from a human donor with non-small cell lung cancer whose response to radiotherapy plus ipilimumab could not be evaluated. Sequencing was performed on peripheral blood, taken from a patient treated with radiotherapy plus ipilimumab. The V call is TRBV6-5, the J call TRBJ1-3, with TRBD1 identical over 8 bases. CDR3 in DNA: TGTGCCAGCAGTGGACAGGGTTTCGGAAACACCATATATTTT. Translated, it gives CASSGQGFGNTIYF.